The present entry profiles one TCR beta chain with its context. Its specificity is not known. This CDR3 is built from 12 residues. CDR1 and CDR2 from the germline V gene are SGHAT and FQNNGV. V gave up 0 bases and J gave up 3 bases, with 2 bases separating them. This sample is drawn from a study of T cell responses to AZD1222 COVID-19 vaccine. Points from the study as a whole: Mapped onto spike, vaccine-associated CD4 TCRs spanned it and were dominant at 160-218 and 743-854. Repertoires were collected only later (after the peak T cell response had occurred). The donor group comprised mostly white British people and more females; the analysis possibly underestimated clonal diversity.

Only in-frame clones appear in the TCRdb table, and some are missing; sequencing was by immunoSEQ multiplex PCR. The sample shows under 200,000 clones, approximately 95% of them seen only once. The sample in question was peripheral blood, obtained on day 0 of AZD1222 vaccination. This receptor was identified in an adult in good health. This chain uses TRBV11-2 with TRBJ1-2; D remains unclear. The CDR3 sequence is CASSLDYYGYTF. DNA for the CDR3: TGTGCCAGCAGCTTAGATTACTATGGCTACACCTTC.